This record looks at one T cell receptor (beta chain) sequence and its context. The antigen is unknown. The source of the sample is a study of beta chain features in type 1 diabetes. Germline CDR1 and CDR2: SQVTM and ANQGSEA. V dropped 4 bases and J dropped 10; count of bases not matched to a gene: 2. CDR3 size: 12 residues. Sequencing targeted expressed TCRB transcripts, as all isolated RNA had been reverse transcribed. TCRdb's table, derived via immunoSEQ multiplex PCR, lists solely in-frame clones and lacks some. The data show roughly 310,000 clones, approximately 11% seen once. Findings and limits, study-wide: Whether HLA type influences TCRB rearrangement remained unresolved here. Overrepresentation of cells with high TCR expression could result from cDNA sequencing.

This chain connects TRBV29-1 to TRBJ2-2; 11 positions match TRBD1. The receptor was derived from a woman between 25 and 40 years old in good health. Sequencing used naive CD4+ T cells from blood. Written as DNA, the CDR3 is TGCAGCGTTGGGACAGGGGGCGCGGAGCTGTTTTTT. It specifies CSVGTGGAELFF.